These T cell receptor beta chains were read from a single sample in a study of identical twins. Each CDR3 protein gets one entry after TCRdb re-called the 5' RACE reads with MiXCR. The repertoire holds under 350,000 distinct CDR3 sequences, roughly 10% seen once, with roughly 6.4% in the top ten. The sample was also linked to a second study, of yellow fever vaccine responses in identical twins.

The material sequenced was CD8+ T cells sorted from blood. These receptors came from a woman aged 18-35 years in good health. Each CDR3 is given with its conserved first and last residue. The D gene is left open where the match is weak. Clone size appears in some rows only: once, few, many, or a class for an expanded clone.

TGTGCCAGCAGTTTACGCGGGACTAACTACAATGAGCAGTTCTTC | CASSLRGTNYNEQFF | . | TRBJ2-1 | TRBV27 | TRBD2
TGTGCCAGCAGATCACTAGCGGGGGCGGGGGAGACCCAGTACTTC | CASRSLAGAGETQYF | . | TRBJ2-5 | TRBV11-2 | TRBD2
TGTGCCAGCAGCCAAGATCCGGCAGGGGAGGGCAATGAGCAGTTCTTC | CASSQDPAGEGNEQFF | . | TRBJ2-1 | TRBV4-2 | .
TGTGCCAGCAGCTCGGCGGACTACGAGCAGTACTTC | CASSSADYEQYF | . | TRBJ2-7 | TRBV7-9 | .
TGTGCCAGCAGCTTAATAGTGTACAATGAGCAGTTCTTC | CASSLIVYNEQFF | . | TRBJ2-1 | TRBV7-8 | .
TGCAGCGTTGACAGGGGTGAGACCCGGGGCTACACCTTC | CSVDRGETRGYTF | few | TRBJ1-2 | TRBV29-1 | .
TGTGCCAGCACCGTAACGGGGGATGATGAGCAGTTCTTC | CASTVTGDDEQFF | few | TRBJ2-1 | TRBV28 | .
TGTGCCAGCAGCAAGGGGGCTTTAGGTTCACCCCTCCACTTT | CASSKGALGSPLHF | few | TRBJ1-6 | TRBV28 | TRBD1
TGTGCCACCAGTGATGTACAGGGAAATACGCAGTATTTT | CATSDVQGNTQYF | few | TRBJ2-3 | TRBV24-1 | .
TGTGCCAGCGAACGGAAATGGACAACCATGAACACTGAAGCTTTCTTT | CASERKWTTMNTEAFF | few | TRBJ1-1 | TRBV6-1 | .
TGTGCCAGCAGCCAAGATGACGGGAGCCCCGGGGAGCTGTTTTTT | CASSQDDGSPGELFF | . | TRBJ2-2 | TRBV4-2 | .
TGTGCCTGGAGCGCGACTAGCGGGGATTACAATGAGCAGTTCTTC | CAWSATSGDYNEQFF | many | TRBJ2-1 | TRBV30 | TRBD2
TGTGCCAGCAGTCTACAGGGATATCTCTACGAGCAGTACTTC | CASSLQGYLYEQYF | few | TRBJ2-7 | TRBV27 | .
TGTGCCAGCAGTTTGGGGGACTCCGCTAGCACAGATACGCAGTATTTT | CASSLGDSASTDTQYF | few | TRBJ2-3 | TRBV27 | .
TGTGCCAGCAGCTTGGTCAGGGATGAGGATCAGCCCCAGCATTTT | CASSLVRDEDQPQHF | . | TRBJ1-5 | TRBV5-6 | .
TGTGCCAGCAGCCCAAACGGAGGATCAGAGACCCAGTACTTC | CASSPNGGSETQYF | . | TRBJ2-5 | TRBV6-2/TRBV6-3 | .
TGTGCCAGCAGCTTGCTTCCGTGGCAGGACGATAGTACCGGGGAGCTGTTTTTT | CASSLLPWQDDSTGELFF | . | TRBJ2-2 | TRBV5-6 | .
TGTGCCAGCTCACCGAACAGGGGGTCTCCCTACGAGCAGTACTTC | CASSPNRGSPYEQYF | many | TRBJ2-7 | TRBV18 | TRBD1
TGTGCCAGCAGTTATAGCGGGAGTCGGGAGCAGTACTTC | CASSYSGSREQYF | . | TRBJ2-7 | TRBV6-5 | TRBD2
TGTGCCAGCAGCTTCGTGGGTGAGCAGTTCTTC | CASSFVGEQFF | many | TRBJ2-1 | TRBV7-9 | .
TGTGCCAGCACCAAAATGCCGGATTTCACAGATACGCAGTATTTT | CASTKMPDFTDTQYF | many | TRBJ2-3 | TRBV28 | .